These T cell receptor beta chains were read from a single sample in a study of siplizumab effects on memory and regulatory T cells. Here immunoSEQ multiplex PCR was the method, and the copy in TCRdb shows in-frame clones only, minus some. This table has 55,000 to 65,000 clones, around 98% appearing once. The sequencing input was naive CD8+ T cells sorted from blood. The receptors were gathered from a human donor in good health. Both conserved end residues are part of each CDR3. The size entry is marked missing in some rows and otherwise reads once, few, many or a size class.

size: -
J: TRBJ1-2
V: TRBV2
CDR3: CASSDQANYGYTF

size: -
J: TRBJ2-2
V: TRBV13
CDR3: CASSFNKGLAGGSGELFF

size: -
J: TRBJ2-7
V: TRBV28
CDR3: CASSLSGGRDEQYF

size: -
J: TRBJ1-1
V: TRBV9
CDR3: CASSPTRQGEAFF

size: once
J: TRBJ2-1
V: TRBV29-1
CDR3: CSVVGAGTAGPSYNEQFF

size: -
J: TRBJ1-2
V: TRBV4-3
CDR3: CASSPAARAGNYGYTF

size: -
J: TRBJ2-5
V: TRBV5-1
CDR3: CASGFEVAGETQYF

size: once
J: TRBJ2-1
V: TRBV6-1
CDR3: CASSEAAGVQSYNEQFF

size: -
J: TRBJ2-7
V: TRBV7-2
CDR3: CASSLGTGTYEQYF

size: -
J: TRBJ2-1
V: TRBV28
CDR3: CASSLIQGAHHEQFF

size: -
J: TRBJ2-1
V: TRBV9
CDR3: CASSGKGTLSSYNEQFF

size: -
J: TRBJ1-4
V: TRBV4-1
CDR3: CASSPVRGNGNEKLFF

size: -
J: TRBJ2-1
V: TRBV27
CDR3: CASSLLAGQTNEQFF

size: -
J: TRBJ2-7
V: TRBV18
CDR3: CASSPRQGQGKFFYEQYF

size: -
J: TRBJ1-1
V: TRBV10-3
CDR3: CAISGGYTEAFF

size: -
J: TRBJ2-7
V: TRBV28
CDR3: CASKRTRASVEIYEQYF

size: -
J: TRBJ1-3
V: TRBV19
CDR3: CASSICQDLWKHHIF

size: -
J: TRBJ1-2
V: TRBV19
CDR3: CASCGQGLANYGYTF

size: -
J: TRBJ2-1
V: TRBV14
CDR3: CASSQDDGLAGSTDEQFF

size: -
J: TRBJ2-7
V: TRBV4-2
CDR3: CASSQGYGTGGLEQYF

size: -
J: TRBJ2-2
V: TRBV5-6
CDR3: CASSLASVNTGELFF

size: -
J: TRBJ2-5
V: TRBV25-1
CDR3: CASSEYSQVKYQETQYF

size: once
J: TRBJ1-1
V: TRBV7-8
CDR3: CASSLSTENTEAFF

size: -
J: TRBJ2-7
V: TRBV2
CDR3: CASSELGLAGGYEQYF

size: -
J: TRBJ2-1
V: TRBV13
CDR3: CASSSGEGGNEQFF

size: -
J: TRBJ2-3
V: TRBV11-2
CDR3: CASRQTMWEGTDTQYF